This note documents a single TCR beta chain sequence. This clonotype has just a few counts. Its cognate antigen has yet to be identified. Within one base of it there is no much larger clone, and no base qualities were kept. This record comes from a study of CD8 T cells in ankylosing spondylitis (dated by TCRdb to about 2017). As for the study more broadly: To find TCR variants linked to disease, the study profiled T cell receptor beta repertoires in ankylosing spondylitis patients and healthy donors. In total, the full study cohort was made up of nearly 110 healthy donors and some 26 ankylosing spondylitis patients. Samples of peripheral blood were taken, and for ankylosing spondylitis patients, synovial fluid was collected as well.

Broad study findings and their caveats: Significant enrichment of the disease-linked clones was reported in matched synovial fluid samples from ankylosing spondylitis patients. Some motif variants had previously been reported in the synovial fluid and blood of reactive arthritis patients, which suggests shared mechanisms of disease initiation. In peripheral blood, the disease-linked clones were found at relatively low frequencies and had a CD8+ phenotype. Blood from ankylosing spondylitis patients appeared to be characterized by a TCR beta motif composed of about eight highly homologous amino acid variants.

CDR1 SGHDT and CDR2 YYEEEE are derived from the germline V gene. The CDR3 runs 16 amino acids, cysteine and phenylalanine included. The only DNA kept is the CDR3, 48 bases in frame from the first base. V is trimmed back by 1 base and J by 6 bases, and the junction contains 6 bases that no gene match accounts for. TCRdb names Illumina HiSeq 2500 as the instrument used. Quantitative 5'-RACE with molecular barcodes was used to prepare TCR beta libraries. In the authors' own workflow: A new computational method based on a probabilistic model of VDJ rearrangement was used to identify disease-linked TCR variants. TCRdb cleaned the public reads at Q25 with fastp, built clones with MiXCR and kept in-frame beta chains. Rows are unified per CDR3 protein, each entry keeping the most common DNA and genes. The V and J calls come from TCRdb's annotation, not from the publication. Within this sample are around 340,000 distinct CDR3 sequences, with 20% of them counted one time only. Around 13% of the sample belongs to the ten largest clones.

The material sequenced was blood, either unsorted or a sorted T cell fraction (not recorded which). The receptor's source is a male donor with ankylosing spondylitis or in good health (not recorded which). Recombination joined TRBV5-6 with TRBJ2-3, with 12 bases matching TRBD2. The DNA sequence follows: TGTGCCAGCAGCTTGAAGCTAGCGGGGGGGTTGGATACGCAGTATTTT. It codes for CASSLKLAGGLDTQYF.